The T cell receptor (beta chain) under discussion was sequenced for a study of Ad26.COV2.S vaccination and SARS-CoV-2 variants (dated by TCRdb to the early 2020s). For context, the study as a whole: Vaccine-arm donors were drawn from COV1001, a multicentre, randomized, double-blind, placebo-controlled phase I-IIa trial of Ad26.COV2.S in healthy adults. A total of roughly 30 samples were included in the TCR-sequenced set, comprising around 19 Ad26.COV2.S vaccine recipients, 5 placebo recipients and 8 SARS-CoV-2 convalescent individuals. Trial participants were randomized into five groups of five, in which low-dose or high-dose Ad26.COV2.S was given once or twice, or placebo was given on both occasions. Throughout the experiments and outcome assessment, investigators stayed blinded to trial group allocation. Sequencing of the TCRbeta repertoire served to evaluate the specificity and breadth of SARS-CoV-2-reactive T cell receptors following Ad26.COV2.S vaccination. Dosing of Ad26.COV2.S was intramuscular, at either 5x10^10 or 1x10^11 viral particles, delivered as one shot or as two shots spaced 56 days apart. Study-level results and caveats: Comparable non-spike TCR breadth was observed between vaccine and placebo recipients, consistent with only spike being contained in the vaccine. The authors noted that the TCR breadth and depth analyses may have underestimated total T cell responses. Spike-specific TCR breadth was higher in Ad26.COV2.S recipients than in placebo recipients (P = 0.0014). After vaccination, substantial breadth of spike-specific CD8+ and CD4+ T cell responses was reported. The study was not powered for comparison of responses between vaccine doses or regimens.

Taken with the paper, the label for treatment or condition translates to: about 20 received Ad26.COV2.S at low or high dose, single or two shots; about 5 received placebo; per-sample allocation not given. For vaccine and placebo recipients, the sequenced repertoires came from samples collected on day 63 after the first injection. Between 29 July and 7 August 2020, Cohort 1b enrolled approximately 26 adults aged 18-55 years at one site in Boston, USA. Ad26.COV2.S consisted of a replication-incompetent adenovirus type 26 vector by which a prefusion-stabilized SARS-CoV-2 spike protein from the original Wuhan strain was expressed. The CDR3 measures 14 amino acids from cysteine to phenylalanine. Kept here is only the CDR3 DNA, which spans 42 bases and is read in frame from base 1. CDR1 and CDR2, per the germline V gene, are LGHNA and YSLEER. Deletion took 1 base off V and 7 bases off J, with a span of 10 bases between the germline ends.

TCRbeta CDR3 regions were sequenced with the immunoSEQ Assay. After extraction, genomic DNA underwent amplification by bias-controlled multiplex PCR, followed by high-throughput sequencing. The paper's data handling went like this. To quantify the absolute abundance of every unique TCRbeta CDR3 region, sequences were collapsed and filtered. Usable DNA was measured by amplifying reference genes present in all nucleated cells, and TCRbeta template counts were normalized to that usable DNA to estimate T cell fraction. Repertoire TCRs were annotated as SARS-CoV-2-specific when V gene, CDR3 amino acid sequence and J gene were exactly matched to a known reactive TCR set. The reference SARS-CoV-2 TCR set came from MIRA and was filtered for enrichment in COVID-19-positive ImmuneCODE repertoires, removing public or cross-reactive TCRs. Drawing on the MIRA antigens, annotated TCRs were analysed further at the level of specific ORF or position within ORF. Breadth was defined as annotated unique rearrangements over total unique productive rearrangements; depth was the summed frequency of those rearrangements. TCR breadth was compared between groups using two-sided Wilcoxon rank-sum tests. Not all clones reach the TCRdb copy of this immuneACCESS table, which keeps in-frame sequences only. Checked studies attribute under half of the gap to unresolved V genes and leave the rest unexplained. V, J and clone size are those of that table, while D and trimming were read from the DNA. Counted in this sample were about 350,000 clones; roughly 84% of them appeared once. The ten largest clones take up 2.5% to 3.5% of the sample.

To note about this clone: Its binding antigen is unknown. Base qualities are not provided; no much larger clone lies one nucleotide away.

This specimen was peripheral blood, taken in a trial of Ad26.COV2.S vaccine versus placebo. This receptor was identified in a person between 18 and 59 years old who received the Ad26.COV2.S COVID-19 vaccine or a placebo. This chain joins TRBV4-3 to TRBJ2-2; no D gene call is confident. The nucleotides read TGCGCCAGCAGCCAAGTAGGACCACTCGGGGAGCTGTTTTTT. Its coded protein is CASSQVGPLGELFF.